This entry lists 24 T cell receptor beta chains sequenced from one sample in a study of CD8+ T cells in alopecia areata. Treatment noted: oral pan-JAK inhibitor, 5-10 mg twice daily. Extraction of RNA preceded its reverse transcription into cDNA, which served as the sequencing template. Clones were read by immunoSEQ multiplex PCR, and TCRdb kept only the in-frame ones, dropping some. This sample carries 110,000 or so clones, roughly 50% of them seen once, and the ten largest clones take around 30%. Sequences were derived from CD8+ T cells sorted from blood, sampled at week 4, from a patient treated with tofacitinib. The receptors derive from a human donor with alopecia areata.

The V call is TRBV29-1, the J call TRBJ2-5; 7 positions match TRBD2. CDR3 length: 12 amino acids. The germline CDR1 and CDR2 sequences are SQVTM and ANQGSEA. Germline trimming cut 5 bases from V and 4 bases from J; bases unmatched to any gene: 4. The DNA of the CDR3 is TGCAGCGTTCCCCCGGGGGGAGAGACCCAGTACTTC. It translates to CSVPPGGETQYF.

The rearrangement links TRBV4-3 to TRBJ2-7; D is unclear. Per germline, CDR1 LGHNA and CDR2 YSLEER. Trimming removed 3 bases at V and 0 bases at J, with 15 bases between. The CDR3 contains 16 residues. CDR3 region: CASSHSAVALSYEQYF. The CDR3 DNA follows: TGCGCCAGCAGCCATTCTGCCGTGGCTCTCTCCTACGAGCAGTACTTC.

The genes are TRBV11-2 and TRBJ2-7; D gene uncertain. Germline assignment: CDR1 SGHAT and CDR2 FQNNGV. Trimming left V 0 bases short and J 4 bases short, with 13 bases between. The CDR3 sequence is 15 residues long. The CDR3 coding sequence is TGTGCCAGCAGCTTAGATCAGTTCTACGCATACGAGCAGTACTTC. It is translated as CASSLDQFYAYEQYF.

The rearrangement links TRBV13 to TRBJ2-5, with D perhaps TRBD1 or TRBD2 (5 bases each). Germline values: CDR1 PRHDT, CDR2 FYEKMQ (reference sequence). Trimming removed 3 bases from V and 4 bases from J, with 6 bases in between. CDR3 size: 12 residues. CDR3 sequence: CASSLGVETQYF. The CDR3 DNA is TGTGCCAGCAGCTTGGGGGTAGAGACCCAGTACTTC.

The chain uses TRBV12-5 and TRBJ1-5; no definite D call. Germline V lookup: CDR1 LGHNT, CDR2 FRNRAP. V lost 6 bases and J lost 7, with 1 base in between. There are 9 residues in the CDR3. The DNA for the CDR3 is TGTGCTAGTGGACAGCCCCAGCATTTT. Translation: CASGQPQHF.

This chain joins TRBV18 and TRBJ1-2, with D hard to call. The germline gives CDR1 KGHSH, CDR2 LQKENI. The CDR3 sequence is 17 residues long. V lost 0 bases, J lost 6 bases, and 20 bases lay in between. The DNA of the CDR3 is TGTGCCAGCTCACCACCCGGAGGCAGGCCGCTGAGGGATGGCTACACCTTC. As protein: CASSPPGGRPLRDGYTF.

This clone was seen just once. This chain connects TRBV27 to TRBJ2-3, with D unclear. Germline CDR1 is MNHEY and CDR2 is SMNVEV (reference sequence). The CDR3 is 14 residues long. Trimming pared 10 bases from V and 4 bases from J, leaving 18 bases between. The CDR3 sequence is CATVQLVSPDTQYF. The CDR3 DNA reads TGTGCCACCGTCCAGCTAGTAAGTCCAGATACGCAGTATTTT.

A single count supports this clone. This chain connects TRBV2 to TRBJ2-1; D is perhaps TRBD1 or TRBD2 (5 bases each). Germline V gives CDR1 SNHLY, CDR2 FYNNEI. Trimming took 8 bases from V and 4 from J, leaving 15 bases between them. The CDR3 is 14 amino acids. CDR3 residues: CASGGQGLYNEQFF. Written as DNA, the CDR3 is TGTGCCAGCGGGGGTCAGGGCCTTTACAATGAGCAGTTCTTC. Based on the CDR3 plus reference TRBV2 and TRBJ2-1, the full variable domain is EPEVTQTPSHQVTQMGQEVILRCVPISNHLYFYWYRQILGQKVEFLVSFYNNEISEKSEIFDDQFSVERPDGSNFTLKIRSTKLEDSAMYFCASGGQGLYNEQFFGPGTRLTVL.

The rearrangement uses TRBV6-5 and TRBJ2-7; a weak D match, TRBD1 (5 bases). Germline V gives CDR1 MNHEY, CDR2 SVGAGI. Between the trimmed V and J ends, which lost 2 bases and 6 bases, there was a span of 8 bases. The CDR3 extends over 12 amino acids. Here the CDR3 reads CASSYAGIEQYF. CDR3 DNA: TGTGCCAGCAGTTACGCAGGGATCGAGCAGTACTTC.

This chain connects TRBV19 to TRBJ1-1; TRBD1 matches 8 bases. J lost 5 bases, V lost 3 bases, and 2 bases had no gene match. There are 13 residues in the CDR3. Germline CDR1 and CDR2: LNHDA and SQIVND (reference sequence). CDR3 sequence reads: CASSIQGATEAFF. CDR3 in DNA: TGTGCCAGTAGTATCCAGGGGGCTACTGAAGCTTTCTTT.

V usage is TRBV4-3 and J usage is TRBJ2-7, with D possibly being TRBD1 (6 bases). The CDR3 contains 16 residues. V lost 0 bases to trimming and J lost 4 bases, with 16 bases between them. Germline assignment: CDR1 LGHNA and CDR2 YSLEER. This CDR3 reads CASSQDTSGGGYEQYF. CDR3 DNA sequence: TGCGCCAGCAGCCAAGATACTTCTGGGGGCGGGTACGAGCAGTACTTC.

The rearrangement links TRBV5-1 to TRBJ2-5, with a weak D call TRBD2 (5 bases). V lost 3 bases and J lost 3, with 9 bases in between. Germline V gene sequence: CDR1 SGHRS, CDR2 YFSETQ. CDR3 length equals 13 residues. This chain's CDR3 is CASSSDWEETQYF. DNA for the CDR3: TGCGCCAGCAGCTCGGACTGGGAAGAGACCCAGTACTTC. Based on the CDR3 plus reference TRBV5-1 and TRBJ2-5, the full variable domain is KAGVTQTPRYLIKTRGQQVTLSCSPISGHRSVSWYQQTPGQGLQFLFEYFSETQRNKGNFPGRFSGRQFSNSRSEMNVSTLELGDSALYLCASSSDWEETQYFGPGTRLLVL.

The chain has TRBV7-9 and TRBJ1-2; 10 positions agree with TRBD1. V was clipped by 7 bases and J by 7 bases; unmatched bases: 18. This CDR3 is built from 17 residues. Germline V CDR1 and CDR2: SEHNR, FQNEAQ (reference sequence). The CDR3 region is CASTYGQGGVQESGYTF. CDR3 nucleotides: TGTGCCAGCACCTACGGACAGGGGGGAGTACAAGAGTCTGGCTACACCTTC.

This clone was detected a few times. The V and J genes are TRBV29-1 and TRBJ2-7; D may be TRBD1 (6 bases). The CDR3 has 13 amino acids. The germline gives CDR1 SQVTM, CDR2 ANQGSEA. V shed 5 bases and J shed 0 bases, with 11 bases lying between them. CDR3 residues: CSVWDTNSYEQYF. In DNA, the CDR3 is TGCAGCGTTTGGGACACCAACTCCTACGAGCAGTACTTC.

This chain joins TRBV4-1 and TRBJ1-6; TRBD1 is a possible D gene (6 bases). The V and J ends lost 3 bases and 8 bases respectively, with 20 bases between them. This CDR3 region has 17 residues. CDR1 is MGHRA, CDR2 YSYEKL, per germline. In DNA form, the CDR3 reads TGCGCCAGCAGCCAGGACAGCCCGACAGGCCTGTATTCACCCCTCCACTTT. Its protein product is CASSQDSPTGLYSPLHF.

The V call is TRBV7-9, the J call TRBJ2-5; D not certain. There are 13 residues in the CDR3. Germline V gene data show CDR1 as SEHNR and CDR2 as FQNEAQ (reference sequence). The V and J ends lost 3 bases and 5 bases respectively, with 10 bases between them. The CDR3 protein is CASSLVQGETQYF. The CDR3 DNA follows: TGTGCCAGCAGCTTGGTTCAAGGGGAGACCCAGTACTTC. Full variable domain (outside the CDR3, taken from reference TRBV7-9 and TRBJ2-5): DTGVSQNPRHKITKRGQNVTFRCDPISEHNRLYWYRQTLGQGPEFLTYFQNEAQLEKSRLLSDRFSAERPKGSFSTLEIQRTEQGDSAMYLCASSLVQGETQYFGPGTRLLVL.

This rearrangement joins TRBV7-9 to TRBJ1-5, with D hard to call. The CDR3 loop spans 15 amino acids. Trimming stripped 1 base from V and 4 bases from J, with 11 bases between. The germline V gene has CDR1 SEHNR and CDR2 FQNEAQ (reference sequence). The DNA for the CDR3 is TGTGCCAGCAGCTTAGGCGGGGTGGTAAATCAGCCCCAGCATTTT. Its protein product is CASSLGGVVNQPQHF. The full variable domain, with the rest looked up from reference TRBV7-9 and TRBJ1-5, is DTGVSQNPRHKITKRGQNVTFRCDPISEHNRLYWYRQTLGQGPEFLTYFQNEAQLEKSRLLSDRFSAERPKGSFSTLEIQRTEQGDSAMYLCASSLGGVVNQPQHFGDGTRLSIL.

The gene calls are TRBV5-6 and TRBJ1-2, with no clear D. Trimming removed 2 bases at V and 0 bases at J, with 8 bases between. This CDR3 spans 14 amino acids. Germline assignment: CDR1 SGHDT and CDR2 YYEEEE. The CDR3 nucleotides are TGTGCCAGCAGCTTTGTTGCCTCTAACTATGGCTACACCTTC. Its protein product is CASSFVASNYGYTF.

This clone has a handful of counts. A much larger clone differs by one base, so this may be a read error. The rearrangement links TRBV11-2 to TRBJ2-2, with D unresolved. The CDR3 runs to 12 residues. CDR1 is SGHAT, CDR2 FQNNGV, per germline. V lost 5 bases, J lost 3 bases, and 4 bases lay in between. The CDR3 loop reads CASSQDTGELFF. Written as DNA, the CDR3 is TGTGCCAGCAGCCAAGACACCGGGGAGCTGTTTTTT. The whole variable domain, remainder taken from reference TRBV11-2 and TRBJ2-2, is EAGVAQSPRYKIIEKRQSVAFWCNPISGHATLYWYQQILGQGPKLLIQFQNNGVVDDSQLPKDRFSAERLKGVDSTLKIQPAKLEDSAVYLCASSQDTGELFFGEGSRLTVL.

The rearrangement links TRBV7-2 to TRBJ2-1; 10 bases map to TRBD2. Germline assignment: CDR1 SGHTA and CDR2 FQGNSA. This CDR3 is 15 amino acids long. The J segment lost 8 bases and the V segment lost 5 bases, leaving 9 bases of the junction unmatched. Here the CDR3 DNA reads TGTGCCAGCAGCCCCTTGAGCGGGGGGGCCGATGAGCAGTTCTTC. Translated, it gives CASSPLSGGADEQFF.

This chain connects TRBV7-9 to TRBJ1-4; no reliable D call. The CDR3 sequence is 11 residues long. Germline values: CDR1 SEHNR, CDR2 FQNEAQ (reference sequence). The germline V and J ends were trimmed by 8 bases and 4 bases, with 5 bases remaining between them. CDR3 DNA: TGTGCCAGCGGGGATAATGAAAAACTGTTTTTT. This codes for CASGDNEKLFF.

The genes are TRBV5-6 and TRBJ1-6; D gene ambiguous. V was pared by 0 bases and J by 6 bases, with 13 bases between. The CDR3 runs to 16 residues. CDR1 is SGHDT and CDR2 is YYEEEE in the germline V gene. The CDR3: CASSLEGRSTNSPLHF. The DNA of the CDR3 is TGTGCCAGCAGCTTGGAAGGGCGGAGCACTAATTCACCCCTCCACTTT.

The chain couples TRBV2 to TRBJ1-2; D is unresolved. V lost 6 bases and J 8 bases, leaving 16 bases between the germline ends. Germline assignment: CDR1 SNHLY and CDR2 FYNNEI. The CDR3 consists of 13 residues. CDR3 loop: CASRPPTGGGYTF. CDR3 nucleotide sequence: TGTGCCAGCAGACCGCCAACGGGAGGGGGCTACACCTTC. The variable domain in full, with the rest retrieved from reference TRBV2 and TRBJ1-2, is EPEVTQTPSHQVTQMGQEVILRCVPISNHLYFYWYRQILGQKVEFLVSFYNNEISEKSEIFDDQFSVERPDGSNFTLKIRSTKLEDSAMYFCASRPPTGGGYTFGSGTRLTVV.

The chain recombines TRBV12-5 with TRBJ2-3; 8 nucleotides agree with TRBD1. Germline assignment: CDR1 LGHNT and CDR2 FRNRAP. J gave up 5 bases and V 2 bases, and 6 bases lay outside the gene matches. The CDR3 extends over 15 amino acids. CDR3 protein: CASGLYDRGGDTQYF. CDR3 sequence (DNA): TGTGCTAGTGGTTTGTACGACAGGGGAGGAGATACGCAGTATTTT. The full variable domain, its missing parts supplied by reference TRBV12-5 and TRBJ2-3, is DARVTQTPRHKVTEMGQEVTMRCQPILGHNTVFWYRQTMMQGLELLAYFRNRAPLDDSGMPKDRFSAEMPDATLATLKIQPSEPRDSAVYFCASGLYDRGGDTQYFGPGTRLTVL.